This T cell receptor beta chain was profiled in a study of blood T cell repertoires in COVID-19. Study overall: From T cells, B-cell-depleted T cells, or PBMCs came the material, which was cDNA or gDNA.

Source study methods: Estimated nucleated cell counts came from reference gene primer amplification. Profiling relied on immunoSEQ multiplex PCR, and the TCRdb table lists in-frame clones only, not all of them. Clonal size and the V and J genes are those of that table, whereas D and trimming came from the DNA. The data contain some 140,000 clones, about 76% of them singletons. The CDR3 runs 14 residues. Unmatched junction bases numbered 5, after V lost 3 bases and J lost 6 bases. Germline values: CDR1 DFQATT, CDR2 SNEGSKA (reference sequence). This TCR derives from a man at least 80 years old with acute or convalescent COVID-19. The chain uses TRBV20-1 and TRBJ2-3, with 11 bases aligning to TRBD2. Sequencing used peripheral blood. The CDR3 coding sequence is TGCAGTGCTAGTACTAGCGGGGGTTCGGATACGCAGTATTTT. It yields the protein CSASTSGGSDTQYF.